This TCR beta chain was documented in a study of blood T cell repertoires in COVID-19. Study summary: Whether acute or convalescent, the COVID-19 samples came from the United States, Italy and Spain. T cells, B-cell-depleted T cells, or PBMCs provided the cDNA or gDNA that served as material.

This clone has a single count. Germline CDR1 reads SGHRS; CDR2 reads YFSETQ. Deletions cut 9 bases from V and 2 bases from J, with 17 bases between. This CDR3 is built from 15 residues. In the source study's methods: Reference gene primer amplification in the assay estimated nucleated cell counts. TCRdb's table, derived via immunoSEQ multiplex PCR, lists solely in-frame clones and lacks some. V, J and clone size are those of that table, while D and trimming were read from the DNA. The table records some 160,000 clones, approximately 91% of them present only once. The material sequenced was peripheral blood. The chain couples TRBV5-1 to TRBJ1-4; D not certain. The clonotype originates from a young man with acute or convalescent COVID-19. CDR3 nucleotide sequence: TGCGCCACCGAGGGCAGGTTTGGGACTAATGAAAAACTGTTTTTT. Amino acid sequence: CATEGRFGTNEKLFF.